The T cell receptor (beta chain) described here comes from a study of cytomegalovirus exposure and HLA in healthy donors (TCRdb year 2017). With respect to the entire study: In an earlier analysis of 587 of the donors, around 300 Gb of sequence data and 120 million or so unique TCR beta sequences from about 190 million T cells were reported. To study patterns of TCR occurrence, a later analysis re-analyzed previously published TCR beta repertoires from 500 to 850 donors and added high-resolution HLA genotyping. To predict cytomegalovirus infection status, the study combined high-throughput TCR immunosequencing, statistical association of individual TCRs with disease status, and machine learning. Four to six DR-DQ haplotypes were handled as single units for association and clustering because linkage in the cohort was strong. A later genetic analysis took genome-wide SNP genotypes for about 60% of the roughly 670 donors and used that subset as a discovery cohort. Every repertoire in the discovery cohort had been generated on one and the same sequencing platform. Along with the approximately 650-subject first cohort, a separate validation cohort of some 130 different subjects was used. On average, 235,054 unique TCR beta nucleotide sequences were sequenced per donor among more than 350 genotyped donors of the cohort, with roughly 18% of those sequences being non-productive. Donor age, sex, ethnicity and CMV serostatus were collected together with the repertoire data. The study aimed to test whether cataloging public T cell receptors could reveal signatures of past pathogen exposure. Typing coverage varied by locus: roughly 629-640 donors for A, B, C, DRB1 and DQB1; roughly 500 for DQA1; approximately 610 for DPA1; some 470 for DPB1. An early release that covered roughly 600 HLA-typed donors contained approximately 300 gigabases of sequencing data and 85 million to 100 million unique TCR sequences. An earlier analysis of fewer than 750 of the donors used high-throughput TCR beta sequencing to judge whether each TCR beta V gene segment behaved as functional or pseudogenic. Of the roughly 400 genotyped donors, 65% to 90% fell in the genetic ancestry cluster associated with self-reported Caucasian donors. The study used immunosequencing to profile the T cell repertoires of approximately 650 subjects and linked those repertoires to cytomegalovirus serostatus. HLA typing covered class I and class II loci at four-digit resolution. Rather than drawing on any new phenotypic data, the later analysis identified candidate immune exposures from TCR beta sequences and the way those sequences occurred across donors.

The cohort comprised some 680 healthy bone marrow donors. At the time of sampling, every cohort member was nominally healthy, though immune exposures that went unrecorded were likely present. The donor was CMV seronegative and was included in the group of around 320 seronegative cohort members. Every donor gave a peripheral blood sample, and the peripheral blood mononuclear cells from that sample were used for TCR beta sequencing. The Qiagen DNeasy Blood Extraction Kit was used to extract genomic DNA from the blood cell samples. The CDR3 contains 16 residues, cysteine and phenylalanine counted. Here the CDR3 DNA is all that survives: 48 bases in frame from base 1. Trimmed from V: 6 bases; trimmed from J: 2 bases; junction bases lacking a gene match: 5. The germline V gene encodes CDR1 LNHDA and CDR2 SQIVND (reference sequence). The library relied on the immunoSEQ multiplex PCR assay. A mixture of 60 forward primers for TCR Vbeta segments and 13 reverse primers for TCR Jbeta segments was used in the multiplex PCR. The CDR3 region of rearranged TCR beta genes was amplified from genomic DNA by a multiplex PCR assay. The Illumina HiSeq System was used to sequence the amplified TCR beta libraries as 87-base-pair reads. The study's processing was this. In a later analysis, roughly 80 million unique TCR beta chains were counted across the 500 to 700 repertoires, and approximately 11 million of these chains were shared by at least two donors. Raw reads were error-corrected and collapsed into unique sequences with a nearest-neighbor algorithm that merged closely related sequences to remove PCR and sequencing errors. Alignment of CDR3 sequences to IMGT reference sequences was used to assign V, D and J gene segments. Each retained sequence needed at least a six-nucleotide match to both a V gene segment and a J gene segment. A rearrangement counted as productive if the CDR3 had no stop codons and remained in frame with V and J, and every other rearrangement counted as non-productive. CDR3 was defined according to IMGT convention as the region running from the second conserved V-encoded cysteine to the conserved J-encoded phenylalanine. In an earlier analysis of more than 550 of the donors, sequences lacking an unambiguous match to a single V gene segment were excluded. An earlier analysis of about 590 of the donors classified V segments as functional when productive rearrangements were above 56.7% and as segregating when the standard deviation between donors was above 5%. To diagnose cytomegalovirus status from the catalog of TCR beta chain sequences, a statistical classification framework was built. In a later analysis, TCR nucleotide sequences were compared against IMGT/GENE-DB human TR gene sequences so that V and J genes could be assigned. In a later analysis, CDR3 sequences and most-parsimonious VDJ recombination scenarios were assigned using the TCRdist pipeline. In a later analysis, each TCR beta chain was defined by its CDR3 amino acid sequence together with its V-gene family, and reads without a unique V-gene family were excluded. A later analysis removed several hundred highly shared, low-generation-probability nucleotide sequences to deal with suspected cross-contamination and a sequencing artifact. In a later analysis, a clonal expansion index was calculated for each public chain from normalized within-repertoire ranks of inferred template counts. In a later analysis, generation probabilities were computed with a VDJ recombination model fitted to out-of-frame rearrangements, and the resulting probabilities were checked against IGoR. In a later analysis, TCR-TCR, TCR-HLA and TCR-CMV co-occurrence was scored with hypergeometric tests, and a repertoire-size bias correction was applied to TCR pairs. In a later analysis, false discovery rates were estimated by permuting HLA or CMV assignments 20 times. A later analysis grouped co-occurring TCRs with DBSCAN, adding TCRdist sequence similarity when clustering within HLA-allele-positive subsets. For co-occurrence clustering, repertoires with fewer than 30,000 or more than 120,000 public chains were excluded, along with roughly 5 repertoires with anomalous nucleotide sharing. In TCRdb, the immuneACCESS table is reduced to in-frame sequences with V and J assigned. These tables do not hold every clone; where another copy was compared, an unresolved V gene accounts for under half, and the others remain unexplained. V and J calls and clone size come straight from that table; D and trimming were deduced from the DNA. The sample table shows about 130,000 clones, and 65% to 80% are seen once. The ten biggest clones cover approximately 1.5% of the sample.

A single count supports this clone. Its antigen is not yet known. No much larger clone is present one base from it, and per-base qualities are unavailable. Broader findings and caveats from the paper: Assigning TCR associations to individual alleles was difficult when HLA alleles, especially DR and DQ, strongly co-occurred. Because some donors lacked HLA typing at each locus, the association tests relied only on the typed subset. In a later analysis, HLA-associated TCR beta chains were found to be more clonally expanded and to have lower generation probabilities than equally common non-associated chains. Most TCR sequences were seen in very few donors, while some public TCRs were found in many individuals. According to a later analysis, most CMV-associated TCR beta chains appeared to be HLA-restricted, and the HLA associations seemed to be driven largely by CMV exposure. The only immune exposure information available for the cohort was CMV serostatus. In an earlier analysis of over 550 of the donors, most TCR beta V segments were observed in productive rearrangements about 87% or about 30% of the time, broadly matching IMGT annotations. The cohort was sequenced for TCR beta chains only, and without alpha or paired-chain data the features that could be detected were limited. In a later analysis, 16,951 TCR beta sequences were associated with specific HLA alleles at a false discovery rate of 0.05. Several of the top co-occurrence clusters appeared to be linked to parvovirus B19, influenza, CMV and Epstein-Barr virus, according to a later analysis. Roughly uniform sequencing depth across donors was assumed in presence/absence analyses, although this assumption may not hold. Because counts were too low, fewer than 20 rarely observed V segments, including chromosome 9 orphons, were excluded from the earlier analysis of fewer than 650 of the donors. According to a later genetic analysis, donors in an Asian-associated ancestry cluster had fewer N-insertions in productive TCRs than the roughly 660-donor mean. In a later analysis, the rate of TCR association differed among HLA loci, with DRB1 alleles having the most associated TCRs and HLA-C alleles having the fewest. A later genetic analysis associated a missense DCLRE1C variant with V-gene and J-gene trimming of TCR beta chains, and an independent cohort replicated the association. The study listed approximately 150 TCR beta chains as associated with cytomegalovirus. The authors suggested that the approach could potentially be extended to other disease states and immunological phenotypes. Three of the identified cytomegalovirus-associated TCR beta chains were confirmed in vitro to be specific for cytomegalovirus antigens. A further reported finding was that TCR beta sequences accurately predicted the HLA-A and HLA-B alleles for most subjects in the first cohort. A cluster of highly shared sequence variants was judged likely to represent a technical artifact of the sequencing pipeline. Cytomegalovirus status was reported to be diagnosed by the classifier with high specificity and sensitivity in both the original and validation cohorts. Linkage disequilibrium might explain the correlated functional status among segregating V segments, but an unknown experimental factor could not be excluded. The 87-base-pair reads could not distinguish some IMGT-functional V segments, including TRBV6-2 and TRBV6-3, so those segments were excluded.

Input material: PBMCs. The receptor comes from a woman aged 18-29 years in good health and CMV-seronegative. The rearranged segments are TRBV19 and TRBJ2-2, and 11 bases in between align with TRBD2. The CDR3: CASRGLAEVNTGELFF. The DNA is TGTGCCAGTAGGGGACTAGCGGAGGTAAACACCGGGGAGCTGTTTTTT. Extended through the reference TRBV19 and TRBJ2-2 proteins, this CDR3 yields the full variable domain: DGGITQSPKYLFRKEGQNVTLSCEQNLNHDAMYWYRQDPGQGLRLIYYSQIVNDFQKGDIAEGYSVSREKKESFPLTVTSAQKNPTAFYLCASRGLAEVNTGELFFGEGSRLTVL.